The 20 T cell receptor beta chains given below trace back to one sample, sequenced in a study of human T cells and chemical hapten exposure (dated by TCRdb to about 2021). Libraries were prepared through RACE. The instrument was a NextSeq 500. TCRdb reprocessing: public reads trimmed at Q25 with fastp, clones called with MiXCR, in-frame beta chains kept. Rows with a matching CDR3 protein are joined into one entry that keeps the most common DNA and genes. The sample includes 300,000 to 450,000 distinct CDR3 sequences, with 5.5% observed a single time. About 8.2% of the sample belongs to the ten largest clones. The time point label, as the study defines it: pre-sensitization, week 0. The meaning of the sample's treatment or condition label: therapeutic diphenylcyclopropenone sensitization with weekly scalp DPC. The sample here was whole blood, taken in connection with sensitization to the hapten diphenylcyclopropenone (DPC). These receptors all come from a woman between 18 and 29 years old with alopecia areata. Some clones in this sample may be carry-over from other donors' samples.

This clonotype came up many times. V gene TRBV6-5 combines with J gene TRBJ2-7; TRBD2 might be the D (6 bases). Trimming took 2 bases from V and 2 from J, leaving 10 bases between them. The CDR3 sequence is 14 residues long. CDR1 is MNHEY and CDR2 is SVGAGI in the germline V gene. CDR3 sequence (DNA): TGTGCCAGCAGTTACGGGAGGACAACCTACGAGCAGTACTTC. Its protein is CASSYGRTTYEQYF.

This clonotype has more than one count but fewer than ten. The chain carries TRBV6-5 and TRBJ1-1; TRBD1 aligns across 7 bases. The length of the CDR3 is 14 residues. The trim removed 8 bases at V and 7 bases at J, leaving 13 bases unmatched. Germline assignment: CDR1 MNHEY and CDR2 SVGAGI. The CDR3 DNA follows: TGTGCCAGCCGATTACCAGGGGGTGCTGTTGAAGCTTTCTTT. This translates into CASRLPGGAVEAFF.

The CDR3 is CASLDRANTDTQYF. CDR3 coding DNA: TGTGCCAGCTTGGACAGGGCCAACACAGATACGCAGTATTTT. The chain recombines TRBV2 with TRBJ2-3, with 8 positions matching TRBD1. Germline-derived CDR1 and CDR2 are SNHLY and FYNNEI. The CDR3 runs 14 residues. The V segment lost 8 bases and the J segment 2 bases; nucleotides outside the gene matches: 6.

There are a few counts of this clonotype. In DNA, the CDR3 is TGTGCCAGCTGTCGTGGCAGGGGAAGTCGCAATCAGCCCCAGCATTTT. As protein: CASCRGRGSRNQPQHF. J is TRBJ1-5 and V is TRBV6-2 or TRBV6-3; TRBD1 is a possible D gene (6 bases). Germline V CDR1 and CDR2: MNHEY, SVGEGT. Between the trimmed V and J ends, which lost 8 bases and 2 bases, there was a span of 19 bases. The CDR3 totals 16 residues.

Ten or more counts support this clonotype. The CDR3 region is CASSLQPGAGANVLTF. The CDR3 DNA is TGTGCCAGCAGTCTCCAACCGGGGGCTGGGGCCAACGTCCTGACTTTC. The V and J genes are TRBV6-5 and TRBJ2-6; weak D call: TRBD2 (6 bases). Germline V gene lookup returns CDR1 MNHEY and CDR2 SVGAGI. CDR3 length: 16 amino acids. Trimming stripped 5 bases from V and 2 bases from J, with 13 bases between.

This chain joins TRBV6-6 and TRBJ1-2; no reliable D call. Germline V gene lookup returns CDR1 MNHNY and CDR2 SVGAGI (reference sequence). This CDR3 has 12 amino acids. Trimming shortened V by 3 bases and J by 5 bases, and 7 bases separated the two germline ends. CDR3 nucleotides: TGTGCCAGCAGTTATGGGAGATATGGCTACACCTTC. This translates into CASSYGRYGYTF.

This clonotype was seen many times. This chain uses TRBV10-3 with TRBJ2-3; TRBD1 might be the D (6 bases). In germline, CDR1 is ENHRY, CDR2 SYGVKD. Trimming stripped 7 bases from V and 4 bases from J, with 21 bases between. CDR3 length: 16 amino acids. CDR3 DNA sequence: TGTGCCATCACCCTGAACCAGGGGAACGTCGCAGATACGCAGTATTTT. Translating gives CAITLNQGNVADTQYF.

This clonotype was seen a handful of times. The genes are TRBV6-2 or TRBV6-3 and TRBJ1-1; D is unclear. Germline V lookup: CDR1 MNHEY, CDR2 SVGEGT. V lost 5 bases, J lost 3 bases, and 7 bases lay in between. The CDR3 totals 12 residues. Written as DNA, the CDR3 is TGTGCCAGCAGTGATCACTACACTGAAGCTTTCTTT. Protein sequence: CASSDHYTEAFF.

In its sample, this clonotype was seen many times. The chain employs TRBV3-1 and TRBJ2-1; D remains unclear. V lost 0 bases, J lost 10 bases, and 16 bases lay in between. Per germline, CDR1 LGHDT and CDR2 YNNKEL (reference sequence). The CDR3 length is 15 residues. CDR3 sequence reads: CASSQDGTTVREQFF. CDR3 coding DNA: TGTGCCAGCAGCCAAGATGGCACCACGGTGCGGGAGCAGTTCTTC.

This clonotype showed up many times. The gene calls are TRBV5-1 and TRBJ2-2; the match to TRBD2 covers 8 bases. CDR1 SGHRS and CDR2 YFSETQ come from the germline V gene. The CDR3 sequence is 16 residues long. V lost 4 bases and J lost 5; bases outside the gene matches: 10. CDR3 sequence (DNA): TGCGCCAGCAGCGAAAGACTAGCGACGGGGACCGGGGAGCTGTTTTTT. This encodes CASSERLATGTGELFF.

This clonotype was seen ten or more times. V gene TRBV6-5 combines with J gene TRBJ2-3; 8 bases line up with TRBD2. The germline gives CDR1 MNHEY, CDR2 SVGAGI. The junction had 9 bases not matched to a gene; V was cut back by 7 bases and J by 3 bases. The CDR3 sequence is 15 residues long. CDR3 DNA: TGTGCCAGCACCCACGGTAGCGGGGAAACAGATACGCAGTATTTT. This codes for CASTHGSGETDTQYF.

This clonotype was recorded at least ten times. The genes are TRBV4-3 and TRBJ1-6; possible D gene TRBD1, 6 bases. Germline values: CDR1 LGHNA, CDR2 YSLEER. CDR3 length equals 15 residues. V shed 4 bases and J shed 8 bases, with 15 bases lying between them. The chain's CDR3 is CASSRQQGRDSPLHF. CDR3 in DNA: TGCGCCAGCAGCCGGCAGCAGGGGAGGGATTCACCCCTCCACTTT.

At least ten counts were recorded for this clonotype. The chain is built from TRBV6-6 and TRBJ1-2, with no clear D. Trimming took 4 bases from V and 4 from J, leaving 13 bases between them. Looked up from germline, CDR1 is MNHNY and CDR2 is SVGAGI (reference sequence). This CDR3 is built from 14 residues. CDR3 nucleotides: TGTGCCAGCAGTTTATCCGACGGTCTCTATGGCTACACCTTC. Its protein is CASSLSDGLYGYTF.

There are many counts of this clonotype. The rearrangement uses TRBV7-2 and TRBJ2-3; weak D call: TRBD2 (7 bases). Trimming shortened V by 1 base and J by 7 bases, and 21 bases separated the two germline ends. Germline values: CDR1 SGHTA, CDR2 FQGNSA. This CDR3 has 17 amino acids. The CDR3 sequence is CASSLVGGSAGANTQYF. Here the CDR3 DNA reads TGTGCCAGCAGCTTAGTTGGGGGATCCGCGGGGGCAAATACGCAGTATTTT.

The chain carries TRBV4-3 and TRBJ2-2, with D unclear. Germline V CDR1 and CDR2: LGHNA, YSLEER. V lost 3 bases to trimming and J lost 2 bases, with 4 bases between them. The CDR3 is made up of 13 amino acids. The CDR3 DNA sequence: TGCGCCAGCAGCCACCCTAACACCGGGGAGCTGTTTTTT. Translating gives CASSHPNTGELFF.

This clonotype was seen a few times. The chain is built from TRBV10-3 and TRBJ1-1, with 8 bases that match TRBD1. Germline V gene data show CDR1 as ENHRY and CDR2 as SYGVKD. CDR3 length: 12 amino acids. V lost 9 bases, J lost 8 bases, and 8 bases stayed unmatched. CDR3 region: CAIGQGGREAFF. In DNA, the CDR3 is TGTGCCATTGGACAGGGCGGTCGCGAAGCTTTCTTT.

In DNA, the CDR3 is TGCGCCAGCAGTGAACAGGAAAACACTGAAGCTTTCTTT. Translating it yields CASSEQENTEAFF. This rearrangement joins TRBV10-2 to TRBJ1-1, with D possibly being TRBD1 (5 bases). The CDR3 is 13 amino acids. Germline CDR1 reads WSHSY; CDR2 reads SAAADI. The V and J ends lost 3 bases and 2 bases respectively, with 7 bases between them.

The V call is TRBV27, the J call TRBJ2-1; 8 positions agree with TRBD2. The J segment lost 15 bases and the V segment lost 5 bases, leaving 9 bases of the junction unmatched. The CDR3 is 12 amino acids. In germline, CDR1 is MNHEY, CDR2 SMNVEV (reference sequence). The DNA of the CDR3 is TGTGCCAGCAGTCAGACTAGCGAGTGGTTGTTCTTC. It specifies CASSQTSEWLFF.

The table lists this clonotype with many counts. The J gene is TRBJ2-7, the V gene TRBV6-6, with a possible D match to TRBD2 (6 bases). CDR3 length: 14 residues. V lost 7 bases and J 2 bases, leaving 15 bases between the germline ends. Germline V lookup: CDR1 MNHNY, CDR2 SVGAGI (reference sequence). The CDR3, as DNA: TGTGCCAGCAACGTTCGGGCGGGAACCTACGAGCAGTACTTC. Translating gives CASNVRAGTYEQYF.

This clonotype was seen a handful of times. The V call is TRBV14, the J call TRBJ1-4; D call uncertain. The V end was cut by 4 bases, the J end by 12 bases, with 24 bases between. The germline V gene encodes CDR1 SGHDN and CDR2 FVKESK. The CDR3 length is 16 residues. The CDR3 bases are TGTGCCAGCAGCCTCATCCGGGGTCCGGGAACACCTCAACTGTTTTTT. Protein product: CASSLIRGPGTPQLFF.